One and the same sample provided the 13 T cell receptor beta chains below, sequenced in a study of OX40 agonist ivuxolimab in advanced cancers. The assay was immunoSEQ multiplex PCR, and TCRdb's table has in-frame clones only and misses some. The repertoire holds tens of thousands of clones, with over 80% as singletons. The specimen comprised CD4+ or CD8+ T cells sorted from blood, sampled in a trial of the OX40 agonist ivuxolimab. The receptors were sampled from an adult with an advanced solid tumor such as melanoma, head and neck, liver or kidney cancer.

This clone has only a few counts. The J gene is TRBJ2-7, the V gene TRBV19; D not resolved. The V gene's germline CDR1 is LNHDA and CDR2 SQIVND (reference sequence). This CDR3 is built from 14 residues. The germline V and J ends were trimmed by 6 bases and 6 bases, with 18 bases remaining between them. The CDR3 nucleotides read TGTGCCAGTAGAAGATCGGTTGAACGGCGCGAGCAGTACTTC. Translated, it gives CASRRSVERREQYF.

This clone was recorded a few times. The rearrangement links TRBV7-6 to TRBJ2-5; 8 nucleotides match TRBD2. This CDR3 spans 17 amino acids. V gave up 1 base and J gave up 3 bases; unmatched junction bases: 10. Germline CDR1 is SGHVS and CDR2 is FNYEAQ. DNA for the CDR3: TGTGCCAGCAGCTTAGGGGCTAGCGGGCCTATCAAAGAGACCCAGTACTTC. Encoded protein: CASSLGASGPIKETQYF.

V and J are TRBV5-1 and TRBJ2-1; the match to TRBD2 covers 7 bases. CDR3 length: 15 amino acids. Trimming took 0 bases from V and 8 from J; bases not matched to a gene: 8. Germline V gene lookup returns CDR1 SGHRS and CDR2 YFSETQ. This CDR3 reads CASSLAVGGPDEQFF. CDR3 DNA: TGCGCCAGCAGCTTGGCGGTGGGAGGGCCTGATGAGCAGTTCTTC.

Written as DNA, the CDR3 is TGTGCCAGCCGAGCTACTAGCGGTATCAATGAGCAGTTCTTC. Translating it yields CASRATSGINEQFF. The chain joins TRBV25-1 to TRBJ2-1; TRBD2 agrees at 8 bases. V trimming: 8 bases; J trimming: 6 bases; junction bases outside the gene matches: 9. CDR3 length: 14 amino acids. The germline gives CDR1 MGHDK, CDR2 SYGVNS.

The rearrangement links TRBV18 to TRBJ2-7; 10 bases align to TRBD2. This CDR3 has 14 amino acids. Trimming took 3 bases from V and 7 from J; bases not matched to a gene: 6. CDR1 and CDR2 from the germline V gene are KGHSH and LQKENI. CDR3 in DNA: TGTGCCAGCTCACCCAGCGGGAGGGTGAGAGAGCAGTACTTC. Its translation is CASSPSGRVREQYF. The full variable domain, completed using reference TRBV18 and TRBJ2-7, is NAGVMQNPRHLVRRRGQEARLRCSPMKGHSHVYWYRQLPEEGLKFMVYLQKENIIDESGMPKERFSAEFPKEGPSILRIQQVVRGDSAAYFCASSPSGRVREQYFGPGTRLTVT.

The chain joins TRBV9 to TRBJ2-3; possible D gene TRBD1, 5 bases. Germline V gene lookup returns CDR1 SGDLS and CDR2 YYNGEE. The CDR3 sequence is 16 residues long. Trimming took 3 bases from V and 0 from J, leaving 14 bases between them. CDR3 residues: CASSGTGHASTDTQYF. DNA for the CDR3: TGTGCCAGCAGCGGAACCGGACATGCTAGCACAGATACGCAGTATTTT.

The chain uses TRBV11-3 and TRBJ2-1; TRBD2 aligns across 7 bases. V gave up 3 bases and J gave up 5 bases; unmatched junction bases: 10. This CDR3 is 16 amino acids long. Germline V gives CDR1 SGHNT, CDR2 YENEEA. The CDR3 is CASSFWSGLKDNEQFF. The CDR3 nucleotides read TGTGCCAGCAGCTTTTGGTCGGGACTAAAAGACAATGAGCAGTTCTTC.

The CDR3 nucleotides read TGTGCCAGCAGTTTGGTGACTGAAGCTTTCTTT. Encoded protein: CASSLVTEAFF. The genes are TRBV6-5 and TRBJ1-1; D uncertain. The V gene lost 4 bases and the J gene lost 5 bases, with 5 bases spanning the gap. Per the germline V gene, CDR1 is MNHEY and CDR2 is SVGAGI. The CDR3 runs to 11 residues.

The chain joins TRBV4-3 to TRBJ2-1, with 9 bases identical to TRBD2. There are 15 residues in the CDR3. The germline V gene has CDR1 LGHNA and CDR2 YSLEER. V trimming: 3 bases; J trimming: 6 bases; junction bases outside the gene matches: 6. The CDR3 loop is CASSHGLAGANEQFF. CDR3 coding DNA: TGCGCCAGCAGCCACGGTTTAGCGGGGGCCAATGAGCAGTTCTTC.

The V gene is TRBV30, the J gene TRBJ2-3; D remains ambiguous. The germline V gene has CDR1 GTSNPN and CDR2 SVGIG (reference sequence). The V gene lost 2 bases and the J gene lost 6 bases, with 21 bases spanning the gap. This CDR3 is 16 amino acids long. The CDR3 nucleotides are TGTGCCTGGAGTCTTCCCTCCCTAGGAAGGAAGGATACGCAGTATTTT. As protein: CAWSLPSLGRKDTQYF. The whole variable domain, remainder taken from reference TRBV30 and TRBJ2-3, is SQTIHQWPATLVQPVGSPLSLECTVEGTSNPNLYWYRQAAGRGLQLLFYSVGIGQISSEVPQNLSASRPQDRQFILSSKKLLLSDSGFYLCAWSLPSLGRKDTQYFGPGTRLTVL.

V and J are TRBV18 and TRBJ2-5, with 7 positions matching TRBD2. CDR3 length: 14 amino acids. V shed 0 bases and J 3 bases; nucleotides not matched to a gene: 1. Looked up from germline, CDR1 is KGHSH and CDR2 is LQKENI. The CDR3 bases are TGTGCCAGCTCACCACCAGGGAGGGAAGAGACCCAGTACTTC. Its protein is CASSPPGREETQYF.

This rearrangement joins TRBV4-1 to TRBJ2-5; a weak D match, TRBD1 (6 bases). V lost 1 base and J lost 0, with 12 bases in between. The CDR3 is 16 residues long. Germline CDR1 MGHRA, CDR2 YSYEKL. The CDR3 DNA reads as TGCGCCAGCAGCCAAGTACAGAGGGGGTACCAAGAGACCCAGTACTTC. It is translated as CASSQVQRGYQETQYF.

The V and J genes are TRBV30 and TRBJ1-3, with no clear D. V gave up 3 bases and J gave up 7 bases, with 22 bases separating them. Germline V gene data show CDR1 as GTSNPN and CDR2 as SVGIG (reference sequence). CDR3 length equals 16 residues. The CDR3 nucleotides are TGTGCCTGGAGCAGGCCGGTGTTACGAAACTGGAACACCATATATTTT. Translating it yields CAWSRPVLRNWNTIYF.